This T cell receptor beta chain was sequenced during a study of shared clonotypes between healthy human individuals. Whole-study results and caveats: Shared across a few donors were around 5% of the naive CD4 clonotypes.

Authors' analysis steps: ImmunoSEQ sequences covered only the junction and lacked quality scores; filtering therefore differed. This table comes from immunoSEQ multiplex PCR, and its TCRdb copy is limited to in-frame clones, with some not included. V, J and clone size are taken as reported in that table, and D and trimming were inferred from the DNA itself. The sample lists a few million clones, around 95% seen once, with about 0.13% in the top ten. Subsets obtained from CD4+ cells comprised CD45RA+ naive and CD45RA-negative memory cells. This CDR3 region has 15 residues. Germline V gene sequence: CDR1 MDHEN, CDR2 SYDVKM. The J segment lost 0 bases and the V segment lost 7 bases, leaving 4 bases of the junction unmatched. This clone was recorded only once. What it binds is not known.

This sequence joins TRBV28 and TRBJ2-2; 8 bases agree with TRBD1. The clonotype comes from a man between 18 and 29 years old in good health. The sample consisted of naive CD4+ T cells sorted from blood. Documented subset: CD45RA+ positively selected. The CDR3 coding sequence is TGTGCCAGCACACAGGGGGACTCGAACACCGGGGAGCTGTTTTTT. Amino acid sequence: CASTQGDSNTGELFF.